These 28 T cell receptor beta chains were all obtained from the same sample, sequenced in a study of regulatory T cells in long-lasting Graves disease. Time point in this sample: newly diagnosed GD, antithyroid drugs for less than 3 months. RNA isolated from PBMCs was used to make the TCR library. To make TCR beta libraries, researchers used iRepertoire HTBI primers and Arm-PCR of CDR3 regions. TCRdb redid the calling of the multiplex PCR reads with MiXCR, one entry per CDR3 protein. The repertoire includes 400,000 to 500,000 distinct CDR3 sequences, approximately 15% of them detected once, and about a sixth sits in the top ten. This sample was also put to use in a study of T cells in Graves' hyperthyroidism and ophthalmopathy.

The sequenced sample was peripheral blood mononuclear cells (PBMCs), obtained at new diagnosis, from a patient treated with antithyroid drugs. The source is a woman between 25 and 40 years old with Graves disease.

This clonotype has a handful of counts. The chain employs TRBV6-2 or TRBV6-3 and TRBJ2-6; D remains ambiguous. This CDR3 spans 16 amino acids. In germline, CDR1 is MNHEY, CDR2 SVGEGT. Trimming removed 7 bases from V and 0 bases from J, with 13 bases in between. The CDR3 DNA follows: TGTGCCAGCAAATCGAGTCCCCGCTCTGGGGCCAACGTCCTGACTTTC. Amino acids: CASKSSPRSGANVLTF.

In DNA, the CDR3 is TGTGCCATCCGGACAGGGGGCGCGGGTTCACCCCTCCACTTT. This sequence encodes CAIRTGGAGSPLHF. J is TRBJ1-6 and V is TRBV10-3; 11 bases are shared with TRBD1. Germline V gives CDR1 ENHRY, CDR2 SYGVKD. This CDR3 spans 14 amino acids. The V segment lost 8 bases and the J segment 9 bases; nucleotides outside the gene matches: 6.

The chain combines TRBV5-6 with TRBJ2-7; TRBD2 aligns across 7 bases. From germline, CDR1 is SGHDT and CDR2 YYEEEE. The junction had 10 bases not matched to a gene; V was cut back by 4 bases and J by 9 bases. The CDR3 is made up of 13 amino acids. The CDR3 DNA follows: TGTGCCAGCAGCCCACCCGCGGGGGACGGGCAGTACTTC. Residues: CASSPPAGDGQYF.

This clonotype appeared a few times. The chain links TRBV27 to TRBJ2-5, with D perhaps assigned TRBD1 or TRBD2 (5 bases each). Deletions cut 6 bases from V and 7 bases from J, with 18 bases between. From germline, CDR1 is MNHEY and CDR2 SMNVEV (reference sequence). CDR3 length equals 14 residues. Here the CDR3 reads CASSDLGTGRTQYF. In DNA, the CDR3 is TGTGCCAGCAGCGACTTGGGGACGGGGCGGACCCAGTACTTC.

This rearrangement joins TRBV12-3 or TRBV12-4 to TRBJ2-7; D call uncertain. Trimming cost V 3 bases and J 3 bases, with 9 bases left between them. The CDR3 covers 13 residues. CDR3 protein: CASSFGIFYEQYF. In nucleotides, the CDR3 is TGTGCCAGCAGTTTCGGCATTTTCTACGAGCAGTACTTC.

This clonotype was found many times. The chain recombines TRBV15 with TRBJ2-3; D is undetermined. Germline V gene data show CDR1 as LNHNV and CDR2 as YYDKDF (reference sequence). Trimming pared 3 bases from V and 2 bases from J, leaving 3 bases between. The CDR3 is 12 amino acids. CDR3 in DNA: TGTGCCACCAGCAGCTTCACAGATACGCAGTATTTT. Amino acids: CATSSFTDTQYF.

The J gene is TRBJ1-2, the V gene TRBV3-1; a possible D gene is TRBD1 (6 bases). CDR3 size: 14 residues. Trimming cost V 2 bases and J 4 bases, with 11 bases left between them. CDR1 and CDR2 from the germline V gene are LGHDT and YNNKEL (reference sequence). This CDR3 reads CASSQSTGAYGYTF. CDR3 in DNA: TGTGCCAGCAGCCAATCGACAGGCGCCTATGGCTACACCTTC.

The genes are TRBV5-5 and TRBJ1-1; D uncertain. V lost 0 bases and J 0 bases, leaving 9 bases between the germline ends. CDR3 length: 15 residues. Germline CDR1 and CDR2: SGHKS and YYEKEE (reference sequence). The chain's CDR3 is CASSLVVNMNTEAFF. The CDR3 coding sequence is TGTGCCAGCAGCTTGGTGGTCAATATGAACACTGAAGCTTTCTTT. Variable domain in full (rest from reference TRBV5-5 and TRBJ1-1): DAGVTQSPTHLIKTRGQQVTLRCSPISGHKSVSWYQQVLGQGPQFIFQYYEKEERGRGNFPDRFSARQFPNYSSELNVNALLLGDSALYLCASSLVVNMNTEAFFGQGTRLTVV.

This chain uses TRBV20-1 with TRBJ1-6; D possibly corresponds to TRBD1 (6 bases). This CDR3 comprises 15 residues. Germline CDR1 and CDR2: DFQATT and SNEGSKA (reference sequence). The V end lost 3 bases, the J end lost 8 bases, and 17 bases lay between the germline ends. The CDR3 sequence: CSASRGTGPDSPLHF. CDR3 bases: TGCAGTGCTAGCCGAGGAACAGGGCCGGATTCACCCCTCCACTTT.

As for this clonotype: A much more abundant neighbour one base away suggests this may be a read error. V and J are TRBV12-3 or TRBV12-4 and TRBJ1-2, with TRBD1 matching 7 bases. This CDR3 is built from 14 residues. The CDR3, as DNA: TGTGCCGGCAGTTTCGTAAAGGGGGCCGATGGCTACACCTTC. Its protein is CAGSFVKGADGYTF.

This clonotype was found many times. The chain joins TRBV11-2 to TRBJ2-3, with 10 bases lining up with TRBD2. V trimming: 5 bases; J trimming: 7 bases; junction bases outside the gene matches: 12. Germline lookup yields CDR1 SGHAT and CDR2 FQNNGV. This CDR3 region has 16 residues. CDR3 sequence reads: CASSPDLAGEANTQYF. CDR3 sequence (DNA): TGTGCCAGCAGCCCCGATCTAGCGGGAGAGGCTAATACGCAGTATTTT.

The chain links TRBV19 to TRBJ1-1, with D hard to call. V lost 6 bases and J lost 0, with 8 bases in between. CDR3 length: 13 amino acids. Germline loops: CDR1 LNHDA, CDR2 SQIVND (reference sequence). CDR3 sequence (DNA): TGTGCCAGTAGCCCAGACGTGAACACTGAAGCTTTCTTT. Protein: CASSPDVNTEAFF.

The chain recombines TRBV28 with TRBJ1-2, with 8 nucleotides matching TRBD1. Germline V gene data show CDR1 as MDHEN and CDR2 as SYDVKM. Trimming cost V 6 bases and J 6 bases; bases outside gene matches: 12. There are 15 residues in the CDR3. CDR3 bases: TGTGCCAGCAGCACACCCCCCGTGGACAGGGATGGCTACACCTTC. It specifies CASSTPPVDRDGYTF.

This clonotype appeared many times. The J gene is TRBJ1-2, the V gene TRBV30; possible D gene TRBD1, 6 bases. The germline V gene encodes CDR1 GTSNPN and CDR2 SVGIG (reference sequence). This CDR3 has 14 amino acids. V gave up 5 bases and J gave up 5 bases, with 18 bases separating them. The CDR3 coding sequence is TGTGCCTGGGTCCCACTTTCGACAGGTTATGGCTACACCTTC. Translated, it gives CAWVPLSTGYGYTF.

This clonotype was counted ten times or more. The chain links TRBV6-5 to TRBJ2-5; D may be TRBD2 (5 bases). The germline CDR1 and CDR2 sequences are MNHEY and SVGAGI. V was cut by 0 bases and J by 2 bases, with 10 bases left in between. The CDR3 runs to 15 residues. CDR3 sequence: CASSYSTTRQETQYF. CDR3 nucleotides: TGTGCCAGCAGTTACTCGACTACTCGACAAGAGACCCAGTACTTC.

This clonotype was counted ten times or more. The chain has TRBV11-2 and TRBJ1-1; D is undetermined. V lost 1 base and J 6 bases, leaving 6 bases between the germline ends. The CDR3 spans 12 residues. Germline V gene lookup returns CDR1 SGHAT and CDR2 FQNNGV. CDR3 sequence: CASSLGLSEAFF. In nucleotides, the CDR3 is TGTGCCAGCAGCTTAGGTCTATCTGAAGCTTTCTTT.

This clonotype was recorded only once. The CDR3 sequence is CASRPISGQPYGYTF. In nucleotides, the CDR3 is TGTGCCAGCAGGCCGATATCCGGACAGCCCTATGGCTACACCTTC. V and J are TRBV6-1 and TRBJ1-2; D perhaps matches TRBD1 (6 bases). CDR3 length equals 15 residues. Germline V gives CDR1 MNHNS, CDR2 SASEGT. Trimming removed 6 bases from V and 4 bases from J, with 18 bases in between.

There are a few counts of this clonotype. V is TRBV24-1 and J is TRBJ1-2, with D unclear. Germline CDR1 and CDR2: KGHDR and SFDVKD. The CDR3 contains 11 residues. The V and J ends lost 4 bases and 13 bases respectively, with 12 bases between them. CDR3 sequence: CATSEGGRFTF. CDR3 nucleotide sequence: TGTGCCACCAGTGAGGGAGGCAGGTTCACCTTC.

This clonotype was counted at least ten times. This rearrangement joins TRBV6-2 or TRBV6-3 to TRBJ2-7, with TRBD1 matching 7 bases. Trimming cost V 7 bases and J 3 bases; bases outside gene matches: 12. The CDR3 extends over 15 amino acids. The V gene's germline CDR1 is MNHEY and CDR2 SVGEGT. The CDR3: CASTPPGRQGYEQYF. CDR3 nucleotides: TGTGCCAGCACTCCCCCGGGGAGACAGGGCTACGAGCAGTACTTC.

This clonotype appeared many times. This chain joins TRBV5-1 and TRBJ2-3; 9 positions agree with TRBD2. Per the germline V gene, CDR1 is SGHRS and CDR2 is YFSETQ. This CDR3 contains 13 residues. The V segment lost 2 bases and the J segment 9 bases; nucleotides outside the gene matches: 4. The chain's CDR3 is CASSLAGGGTQYF. CDR3 DNA sequence: TGCGCCAGCAGCTTAGCGGGAGGAGGAACGCAGTATTTT.

This clonotype was seen a single time. The gene calls are TRBV15 and TRBJ2-3, with 8 bases aligning to TRBD1. The germline V gene encodes CDR1 LNHNV and CDR2 YYDKDF (reference sequence). CDR3 length: 19 amino acids. Unmatched junction bases numbered 11, after V lost 0 bases and J lost 0 bases. The CDR3 here is CATSRDRHRGTPSTDTQYF. CDR3 in DNA: TGTGCCACCAGCAGAGATCGGCACAGGGGGACCCCTAGCACAGATACGCAGTATTTT.

This clonotype was counted between two and nine times. The J gene is TRBJ2-5, the V gene TRBV15; D is undetermined. V lost 0 bases, J lost 2 bases, and 10 bases lay in between. CDR3 size: 15 residues. Germline V gives CDR1 LNHNV, CDR2 YYDKDF (reference sequence). CDR3 residues: CATSRDLQLQETQYF. DNA of the CDR3: TGTGCCACCAGCAGAGATCTACAGTTACAAGAGACCCAGTACTTC.

The chain employs TRBV30 and TRBJ2-7, with D hard to call. Germline lookup yields CDR1 GTSNPN and CDR2 SVGIG (reference sequence). V was pared by 6 bases and J by 2 bases, with 11 bases between. This CDR3 is built from 12 residues. The CDR3 sequence: CACKSPTYEQYF. Written as DNA, the CDR3 is TGTGCCTGTAAGAGTCCTACCTACGAGCAGTACTTC. Filled out from reference TRBV30 and TRBJ2-7, the complete variable domain reads SQTIHQWPATLVQPVGSPLSLECTVEGTSNPNLYWYRQAAGRGLQLLFYSVGIGQISSEVPQNLSASRPQDRQFILSSKKLLLSDSGFYLCACKSPTYEQYFGPGTRLTVT.

This clonotype was found a few times. Just one base apart from a much larger clone, this may be a read error. The V gene is TRBV20-1, the J gene TRBJ2-7; 8 bases fit TRBD2. The CDR3 runs to 15 residues. V lost 5 bases, J lost 8 bases, and 17 bases stayed unmatched. Germline assignment: CDR1 DFQATT and CDR2 SNEGSKA (reference sequence). The CDR3 region is CSAARVGGRMGKQYF. Here the CDR3 DNA reads TGCAGTGCTGCCCGGGTGGGCGGGAGGATGGGGAAGCAGTACTTC.

The chain carries TRBV28 and TRBJ1-3, with 9 bases lining up with TRBD1. CDR3 length: 15 amino acids. The germline gives CDR1 MDHEN, CDR2 SYDVKM. Unmatched junction bases numbered 9, after V lost 8 bases and J lost 4 bases. CDR3 sequence: CASATGGADGNTIYF. The CDR3 nucleotides are TGTGCCAGCGCCACAGGGGGCGCGGACGGAAACACCATATATTTT.

The V call is TRBV5-1, the J call TRBJ2-1; 12 nucleotides match TRBD2. Per the germline V gene, CDR1 is SGHRS and CDR2 is YFSETQ. V was pared by 2 bases and J by 4 bases, with 7 bases of the junction left unmatched. This CDR3 has 17 amino acids. CDR3 sequence: CASSFHLAGGWYNEQFF. In DNA form, the CDR3 reads TGCGCCAGCAGCTTCCACCTAGCGGGAGGGTGGTACAATGAGCAGTTCTTC.

The chain recombines TRBV19 with TRBJ1-5; maybe TRBD1 (5 bases). The CDR3 covers 15 residues. Germline values: CDR1 LNHDA, CDR2 SQIVND (reference sequence). Trimming left V 7 bases short and J 1 base short, with 14 bases between. This CDR3 reads CASTRTRASNQPQHF. For the CDR3, the DNA is TGTGCCAGTACCCGGACAAGGGCGAGCAATCAGCCCCAGCATTTT. Filled out from reference TRBV19 and TRBJ1-5, the complete variable domain reads DGGITQSPKYLFRKEGQNVTLSCEQNLNHDAMYWYRQDPGQGLRLIYYSQIVNDFQKGDIAEGYSVSREKKESFPLTVTSAQKNPTAFYLCASTRTRASNQPQHFGDGTRLSIL.

This clonotype was detected ten times or more. The chain carries TRBV11-1 and TRBJ2-1, with a tentative D call TRBD2 (5 bases). Trimming removed 7 bases from V and 0 bases from J, with 13 bases in between. CDR3 length equals 15 residues. Germline-derived CDR1 and CDR2 are SGHAT and FQDESV (reference sequence). The CDR3: CASIRTGSSYNEQFF. The CDR3 DNA reads TGTGCCAGCATTAGAACGGGAAGCTCCTACAATGAGCAGTTCTTC.